These 5 T cell receptor beta chains originate from one sample sequenced in a study of blood T cell repertoires in COVID-19. Produced via immunoSEQ multiplex PCR; TCRdb's table is partial and in-frame only. The profile shows under 150,000 clones, roughly 80% of them singletons. The specimen was peripheral blood. These receptors were collected from a man aged 50-60 years with acute or convalescent COVID-19.

The chain joins TRBV9 to TRBJ2-7; 11 bases are a match to TRBD2. The CDR3 covers 15 residues. In germline, CDR1 is SGDLS, CDR2 YYNGEE. The J segment lost 0 bases and the V segment lost 3 bases, leaving 2 bases of the junction unmatched. The CDR3 nucleotides are TGTGCCAGCAGCGGCGGACTAGCGGGCTCCTACGAGCAGTACTTC. Residues: CASSGGLAGSYEQYF.

The chain combines TRBV9 with TRBJ2-5; 7 bases are a match to TRBD1. The CDR3 has 15 residues. Germline CDR1 reads SGDLS; CDR2 reads YYNGEE. The V and J ends lost 4 bases and 5 bases, in that order; junction bases with no gene match: 11. CDR3 residues: CASSPRVGGSETQYF. The DNA for the CDR3 is TGTGCCAGCAGCCCCCGGGTAGGGGGCTCGGAGACCCAGTACTTC.

The chain couples TRBV5-5 to TRBJ1-2; D not resolved. Trimming pared 0 bases from V and 4 bases from J, leaving 16 bases between. The CDR3 covers 16 residues. The germline CDR1 and CDR2 sequences are SGHKS and YYEKEE (reference sequence). Here the CDR3 DNA reads TGTGCCAGCAGCTTGGATGCGCGGCAGATCGGCTATGGCTACACCTTC. This gives the protein CASSLDARQIGYGYTF. Drawing the rest from reference TRBV5-5 and TRBJ1-2, the complete variable domain is DAGVTQSPTHLIKTRGQQVTLRCSPISGHKSVSWYQQVLGQGPQFIFQYYEKEERGRGNFPDRFSARQFPNYSSELNVNALLLGDSALYLCASSLDARQIGYGYTFGSGTRLTVV.

V is TRBV25-1 and J is TRBJ1-3; a possible D gene is TRBD1 (5 bases). Per germline, CDR1 MGHDK and CDR2 SYGVNS. Trimming took off 6 bases at V and 4 bases at J, with 13 bases between the two ends. The length of the CDR3 is 14 residues. CDR3: CASRESGMGNTIYF. CDR3 nucleotide sequence: TGTGCCAGCAGGGAGTCAGGGATGGGAAACACCATATATTTT. Full variable domain (remainder filled in from reference TRBV25-1 and TRBJ1-3): EADIYQTPRYLVIGTGKKITLECSQTMGHDKMYWYQQDPGMELHLIHYSYGVNSTEKGDLSSESTVSRIRTEHFPLTLESARPSHTSQYLCASRESGMGNTIYFGEGSWLTVV.

The gene calls are TRBV5-1 and TRBJ2-7, with D possibly matching TRBD1 (6 bases). CDR3 length equals 13 residues. V lost 2 bases to trimming and J lost 3 bases, with 9 bases between them. The germline CDR1 and CDR2 sequences are SGHRS and YFSETQ. For the CDR3, the DNA is TGCGCCAGCAGCTTACAGGGAGACTACGAGCAGTACTTC. This translates into CASSLQGDYEQYF.